This is a list of T cell receptor beta chains from one sample in a study of T cells in Graves' hyperthyroidism and ophthalmopathy. TCRdb reprocessed the multiplex PCR reads with MiXCR, giving one entry per CDR3 protein. The sample has about 300,000 distinct CDR3 sequences, roughly a fifth seen once. Source material: blood. Every receptor here comes from a man in his forties or fifties with Graves' ophthalmopathy. Both conserved end residues are part of each CDR3. D genes are given only for firm matches. Clone size is given for some rows only: seen once, a few or many times, or a class if the clone is expanded.

j_call | d_call | clone_size | v_call | cdr3_nt | cdr3_aa
TRBJ1-5 | TRBD1 | few | TRBV28 | TGTGCCAGCAGTTTCTTCGGACAGGGAAGCAATCAGCCCCAGCATTTT | CASSFFGQGSNQPQHF
TRBJ2-7 | - | - | TRBV4-2 | TGTGCCAGCAGCCAAGGCGAGCGGAGCTCCTACGAGCAGTACTTC | CASSQGERSSYEQYF
TRBJ2-1 | - | many | TRBV30 | TGTGCCTGGAGTATACGAAAAAGTCGCAATGAGCAGTTCTTC | CAWSIRKSRNEQFF
TRBJ1-4 | - | few | TRBV9 | TGTGCCAGCAGCGCGCCCACTCCGGGCCGAGAAAAACTGTTTTTT | CASSAPTPGREKLFF
TRBJ2-2 | TRBD2 | - | TRBV7-3 | TGTGCCAGCAGCCCAGCGGGAGGAGGGAACACCGGGGAGCTGTTTTTT | CASSPAGGGNTGELFF
TRBJ2-7 | - | - | TRBV20-1 | TGCAGTGCTAGCGCCGGACACCCCTACGAGCAGTACTTC | CSASAGHPYEQYF
TRBJ2-2 | - | - | TRBV6-4 | TGTGCCAGCAGTGTGGGGGACAAGACCGGGGAGCTGTTTTTT | CASSVGDKTGELFF
TRBJ1-1 | - | - | TRBV7-3 | TGTGCCAGCAGCCCAACAGGGCAGAACACTGAAGCTTTCTTT | CASSPTGQNTEAFF
TRBJ2-5 | TRBD2 | few | TRBV29-1 | TGCAGCGTTGGCCGGCGGGAGGGCCACGAGACCCAGTACTTC | CSVGRREGHETQYF
TRBJ2-3 | - | - | TRBV18 | TGTGCCAGCTCACGGGGTAATACAGATACGCAGTATTTT | CASSRGNTDTQYF
TRBJ2-3 | TRBD2 | - | TRBV6-1 | TGTGCCAGCAGTCCCCTCACCGGGACTAGCGGCACAGATACGCAGTATTTT | CASSPLTGTSGTDTQYF
TRBJ2-3 | - | - | TRBV28 | TGTGCCAGCATTGAGGCTAGCACAGATACGCAGTATTTT | CASIEASTDTQYF
TRBJ2-1 | - | many | TRBV4-2 | TGTGCCAGCAGCCGGGGCTTAGGATCGATGGGCAATGAGCAGTTCTTC | CASSRGLGSMGNEQFF
TRBJ1-6 | - | - | TRBV20-1 | TGCAGTGCTAGAGCAGGGAGCAATAATTCACCCCTCCACTTT | CSARAGSNNSPLHF
TRBJ1-4 | - | many | TRBV28 | TGTGCCAGCAGTTGGGAGGCTAATGAAAAACTGTTTTTT | CASSWEANEKLFF
TRBJ2-3 | - | many | TRBV5-1 | TGCGCCAGCAGTGCGTCGTGGGAGACAGATACGCAGTATTTT | CASSASWETDTQYF
TRBJ1-4 | - | few | TRBV5-1 | TGCGCCAGCAGCTTGGAGGGAAGTGCAACTAATGAAAAACTGTTTTTT | CASSLEGSATNEKLFF
TRBJ2-4 | TRBD2 | - | TRBV28 | TGTGCCAGCAGGCCCGTAGCGGGAGGCGGTGACATTCAGTACTTC | CASRPVAGGGDIQYF
TRBJ2-7 | - | many | TRBV20-1 | TGCAGTGCTAGAGGGGGGATCTCGAGCTCCTACGAGCAGTACTTC | CSARGGISSSYEQYF
TRBJ2-3 | TRBD2 | - | TRBV20-1 | TGCAGTGCTAGAGAATGGTCTAGCGGCCGCACAGATACGCAGTATTTT | CSAREWSSGRTDTQYF
TRBJ1-6 | - | - | TRBV5-1 | TGCGCCAGCAGCTTAGGGACGCGGGGATCACCCCTCCACTTT | CASSLGTRGSPLHF
TRBJ1-1 | TRBD1 | - | TRBV27 | TGTGCCAGCTTCCGCCAATACAGGGGGTTGATCAGTCCGGTGGTCCCTGAAGCTTTCTTT | CASFRQYRGLISPVVPEAFF
TRBJ1-1 | - | - | TRBV19 | TGTGCCAGTATTTCGGACAGCCAGAACACTGAAGCTTTCTTT | CASISDSQNTEAFF
TRBJ2-2 | - | many | TRBV29-1 | TGCAGCGTCCTTGGACAGTACACCGGGGAGCTGTTTTTT | CSVLGQYTGELFF
TRBJ1-5 | TRBD1 | few | TRBV27 | TGTGCCAGCAGTTTATCCAGGGGGCCTAATAGCAATCAGCCCCAGCATTTT | CASSLSRGPNSNQPQHF
TRBJ1-5 | TRBD1 | many | TRBV24-1 | TGTGCCACCTCCTTGACAGGGACGTATCAGCCCCAGCATTTT | CATSLTGTYQPQHF
TRBJ1-3 | TRBD1 | few | TRBV13 | TGTGCCAGCAGCCATGCAGGGGGGCCTGGAAACACCATATATTTT | CASSHAGGPGNTIYF
TRBJ2-1 | TRBD1 | many | TRBV5-1 | TGCGCCAGCAGCTTGGCGGGACAGTCCTACAATGAGCAGTTCTTC | CASSLAGQSYNEQFF
TRBJ1-1 | - | many | TRBV5-1 | TGCGCCAGCAGCTCCCGGGCGGGGAGTAACACTGAAGCTTTCTTT | CASSSRAGSNTEAFF
TRBJ2-7 | TRBD2 | - | TRBV11-3 | TGTGCCAGCAGCTGGGAACGCCGGGACAGAAATAGCGGGAGGGCCAGCTACGAGCAGTACTTC | CASSWERRDRNSGRASYEQYF
TRBJ2-4 | - | - | TRBV9 | TGTGCCAGCAGCGTAGTGACGGGGGACATTCAGTACTTC | CASSVVTGDIQYF
TRBJ2-1 | - | few | TRBV19 | TGTGCCAGTAGTATTAGGACAACCAATGAGCAGTTCTTC | CASSIRTTNEQFF
TRBJ2-3 | - | few | TRBV7-8 | TGTGCCATAGAGATTCGCACAGATACGCAGTATTTT | CAIEIRTDTQYF
TRBJ2-7 | - | - | TRBV6-2/TRBV6-3 | TGTGCCAGCAGTTTATGGCAGGGGACCTCCTACGAGCAGTACTTC | CASSLWQGTSYEQYF
TRBJ2-7 | TRBD2 | many | TRBV12-3/TRBV12-4 | TGTGCCAGCAGTTTTGAGCGGGAGATCTACGAGCAGTACTTC | CASSFEREIYEQYF
TRBJ1-2 | TRBD1 | many | TRBV11-2 | TGTGCCAGCAGCCGCCTCCGGGACAGGGGTGATGGCTACACCTTC | CASSRLRDRGDGYTF
TRBJ1-2 | - | - | TRBV14 | TGTGCCAGCAGCCAACAAGGACAATTGGTTTATGGCTACACCTTC | CASSQQGQLVYGYTF
TRBJ1-1 | - | many | TRBV5-1 | TGCGCCAGCAGCTTGATGGGTAGTACTGAAGCTTTCTTT | CASSLMGSTEAFF
TRBJ1-2 | TRBD1 | - | TRBV6-1 | TGTGCCAGCAGTTCCCTCCCGGGACAGCCAACCAAGGGCTATGGCTACACCTTC | CASSSLPGQPTKGYGYTF